This T cell receptor beta chain was documented in a study of control samples from healthy donors and cancer patients. Looked up from germline, CDR1 is MNHNS and CDR2 is SASEGT. Trimming removed 4 bases from V and 4 bases from J, with 19 bases in between. This CDR3 spans 16 amino acids. Clones were sequenced by immunoSEQ multiplex PCR, and TCRdb holds only the in-frame ones, with some missing. The sample has under 150,000 clones; around 86% are singletons. The source of this sequence is a man in his forties in good health. The specimen sequenced was blood. The V and J genes are TRBV6-1 and TRBJ1-1, with D possibly matching TRBD1 (5 bases). The CDR3 DNA is TGTGCCAGCAGTGCCTACCCGCAGGGCGGCTTCACTGAAGCTTTCTTT. Protein: CASSAYPQGGFTEAFF.